This T cell receptor (beta chain) comes out of a study of PD-1 blockade in mismatch repair-deficient tumors. The method was immunoSEQ multiplex PCR; TCRdb's version includes in-frame clones alone and lacks a portion of them. The repertoire consists of some 84,000 clones, with roughly 80% occurring once and the leading ten covering roughly 2.7%. In its sample, this clone was seen once. CDR1 is MNHEY and CDR2 is SMNVEV in the germline V gene (reference sequence). V shed 5 bases and J 5 bases; nucleotides not matched to a gene: 7. The CDR3 has 14 residues. The V and J genes are TRBV27 and TRBJ1-1; the match to TRBD1 covers 8 bases. This clonotype originated in an adult with mismatch repair-deficient cancer. The input for sequencing was peripheral blood, taken 12 weeks after starting pembrolizumab. The DNA of the CDR3 is TGTGCCAGCAGTCAATTTCAGGGGGCTACTGAAGCTTTCTTT. It yields the protein CASSQFQGATEAFF.